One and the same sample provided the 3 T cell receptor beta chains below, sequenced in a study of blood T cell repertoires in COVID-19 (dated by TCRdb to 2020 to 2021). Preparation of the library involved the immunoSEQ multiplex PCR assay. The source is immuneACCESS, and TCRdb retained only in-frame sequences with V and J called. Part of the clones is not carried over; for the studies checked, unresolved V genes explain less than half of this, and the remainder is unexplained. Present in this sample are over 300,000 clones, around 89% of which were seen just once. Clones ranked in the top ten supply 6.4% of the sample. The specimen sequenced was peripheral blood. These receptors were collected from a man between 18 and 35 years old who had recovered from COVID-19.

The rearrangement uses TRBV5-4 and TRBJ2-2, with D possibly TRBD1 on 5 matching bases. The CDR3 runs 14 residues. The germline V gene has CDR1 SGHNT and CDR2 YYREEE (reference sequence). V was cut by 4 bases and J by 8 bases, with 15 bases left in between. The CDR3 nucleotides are TGTGCCAGCAGCGACAGTCTTCGGCGTGGGGAGCTGTTTTTT. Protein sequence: CASSDSLRRGELFF.

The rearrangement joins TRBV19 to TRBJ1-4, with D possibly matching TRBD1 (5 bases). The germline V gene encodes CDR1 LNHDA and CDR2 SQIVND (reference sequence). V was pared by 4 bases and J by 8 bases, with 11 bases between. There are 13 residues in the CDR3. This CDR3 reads CASSTTAGEKLFF. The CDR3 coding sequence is TGTGCCAGTAGTACGACAGCAGGAGAAAAACTGTTTTTT.

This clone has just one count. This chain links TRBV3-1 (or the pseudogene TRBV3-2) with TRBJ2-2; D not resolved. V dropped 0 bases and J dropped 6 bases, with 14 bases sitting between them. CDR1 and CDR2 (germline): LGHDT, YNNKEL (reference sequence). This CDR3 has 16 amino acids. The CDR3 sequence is CASSQDLVVSAGELFF. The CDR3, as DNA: TGTGCCAGCAGCCAAGATCTTGTTGTTTCAGCCGGGGAGCTGTTTTTT.